This TCR beta chain is from a study of CD8+ T cells in alopecia areata. Study-wide results and caveats: Higher clonality and more expanded CD8+ clones appeared in lesional than normal scalp. Shared TCR sequences were less clear between patients than in mice, possibly partly from HLA diversity.

Following RNA extraction, reverse transcription yielded cDNA that acted as the sequencing template. Here immunoSEQ multiplex PCR was the method, and the copy in TCRdb shows in-frame clones only, minus some. The sample shows some 160,000 clones, approximately 65% of them seen only once. Concerning this clone: As yet, its antigen is unknown.

This CDR3 is built from 14 residues. Germline CDR1 LNHDA, CDR2 SQIVND (reference sequence). V lost 4 bases, J lost 3 bases, and 5 bases stayed unmatched. This receptor was taken from a human donor in good health. The chain recombines TRBV19 with TRBJ2-7; 8 bases agree with TRBD2. The sample was CD8+ T cells sorted from blood. CDR3 DNA: TGTGCCAGTAGTAGCGGGAGCGGGAGCTACGAGCAGTACTTC. Translating it yields CASSSGSGSYEQYF.